What follows are 9 T cell receptor beta chains derived from one specimen sequenced in a study of Ad26.COV2.S vaccination and SARS-CoV-2 variants. The method was immunoSEQ multiplex PCR; TCRdb's version includes in-frame clones alone and lacks a portion of them. The table shows more than 300,000 clones, with around four fifths occurring only once. The treatment: about 20 received Ad26.COV2.S at low or high dose, single or two shots; about 5 received placebo; per-sample allocation not given. Collection of the samples took place on day 63 after the first injection of vaccine or placebo. The material sequenced was peripheral blood, taken in a trial of Ad26.COV2.S vaccine versus placebo. The receptor source for this set is a person aged 18 to 65 who received the Ad26.COV2.S COVID-19 vaccine or a placebo.

CDR3 region: CASGGSGNTIYF. DNA of the CDR3: TGTGCCTCGGGGGGCTCTGGAAACACCATATATTTT. The genes are TRBV7-2 and TRBJ1-3, with a possible D match to TRBD1 (5 bases). Trimming removed 11 bases at V and 0 bases at J, with 8 bases between. The CDR3 consists of 12 residues. CDR1 is SGHTA, CDR2 FQGNSA, per germline.

This chain connects TRBV5-1 to TRBJ2-7; 7 nucleotides align to TRBD2. CDR1 and CDR2 (germline): SGHRS, YFSETQ. The V segment lost 3 bases and the J segment 2 bases; nucleotides outside the gene matches: 2. The CDR3 consists of 13 residues. The CDR3 here is CASSWGGTYEQYF. The CDR3 nucleotides are TGCGCCAGCAGCTGGGGGGGTACCTACGAGCAGTACTTC.

This sequence joins TRBV25-1 and TRBJ2-7; possible D gene TRBD2, 6 bases. V was cut by 1 base and J by 9 bases, with 13 bases left in between. The CDR3 is 13 residues long. From germline, CDR1 is MGHDK and CDR2 SYGVNS. CDR3 sequence: CASSEWEASGQYF. CDR3 sequence (DNA): TGTGCCAGCAGTGAATGGGAGGCCTCGGGGCAGTACTTC.

This chain links TRBV3-1 (or the pseudogene TRBV3-2) with TRBJ2-1; D call uncertain. The germline V gene has CDR1 LGHDT and CDR2 YNNKEL (reference sequence). Trimming stripped 1 base from V and 9 bases from J, with 7 bases between. The CDR3 is made up of 12 amino acids. For the CDR3, the DNA is TGTGCCAGCAGCCAAGTCGGTTCTGAGCAGTTCTTC. Amino acids: CASSQVGSEQFF.

As regards this clone: Other DNA sequences in this specimen translate into the identical CDR3. The V and J genes are TRBV6-5 and TRBJ2-7; D is unresolved. Germline CDR1 and CDR2: MNHEY and SVGAGI. Trimming took off 0 bases at V and 7 bases at J, with 4 bases between the two ends. This CDR3 has 11 residues. CDR3 region: CASSYSGEQYF. The CDR3 DNA sequence: TGTGCCAGCAGTTACTCTGGGGAGCAGTACTTC.

DNA of the CDR3: TGTGCCAGCAGCTTTCCGGTGGGTGCTGCCGGGGAGCTGTTTTTT. Protein sequence: CASSFPVGAAGELFF. The chain has TRBV5-6 and TRBJ2-2; D is uncertain. V gave up 2 bases and J gave up 6 bases, with 14 bases separating them. The CDR3 loop spans 15 amino acids. In germline, CDR1 is SGHDT, CDR2 YYEEEE.

The CDR3 nucleotides are TGTGCCAGCAGCCGTGAACAGGCCGGAAACTATGGCTACACCTTC. Residues: CASSREQAGNYGYTF. This chain links TRBV4-2 with TRBJ1-2, with D possibly being TRBD1 (5 bases). This CDR3 spans 15 amino acids. The V gene's germline CDR1 is LGHNA and CDR2 YNFKEQ. V lost 4 bases and J 2 bases, leaving 14 bases between the germline ends.

This chain joins TRBV7-9 and TRBJ2-3, with unresolved D. V lost 9 bases, J lost 6 bases, and 16 bases lay in between. The CDR3 totals 13 residues. Germline values: CDR1 SEHNR, CDR2 FQNEAQ (reference sequence). CDR3 region: CASSPKETDTQYF. The CDR3 bases are TGTGCCAGTAGCCCCAAAGAAACGGATACGCAGTATTTT. Full variable domain (missing parts from reference TRBV7-9 and TRBJ2-3): DTGVSQNPRHKITKRGQNVTFRCDPISEHNRLYWYRQTLGQGPEFLTYFQNEAQLEKSRLLSDRFSAERPKGSFSTLEIQRTEQGDSAMYLCASSPKETDTQYFGPGTRLTVL.

The chain joins TRBV6-1 to TRBJ1-5, with no clear D. Germline values: CDR1 MNHNS, CDR2 SASEGT. V was cut by 1 base and J by 1 base, with 8 bases left in between. The CDR3 is 15 residues long. The CDR3 DNA sequence: TGTGCCAGCAGTGAAGAGGGAGGAAGCAATCAGCCCCAGCATTTT. Its translation is CASSEEGGSNQPQHF.